Sequencing of this T cell receptor beta chain was carried out in a study of blood T cell repertoires in COVID-19. Method: immunoSEQ multiplex PCR; TCRdb's copy keeps in-frame clones and lacks some. Among approximately 170,000 clones listed, around 85% were seen once. The CDR3 covers 13 residues. Germline-derived CDR1 and CDR2 are SQVTM and ANQGSEA. The V gene lost 0 bases and the J gene lost 5 bases, with 10 bases spanning the gap. The clonotype originates from a man older than 75 with COVID-19, enrolled during active disease. This chain connects TRBV29-1 to TRBJ1-1, with D possibly being TRBD1 (6 bases). The specimen was peripheral blood. The CDR3 spells CSVEDHQGTEAFF. The CDR3 bases are TGCAGCGTTGAAGATCATCAGGGGACTGAAGCTTTCTTT.